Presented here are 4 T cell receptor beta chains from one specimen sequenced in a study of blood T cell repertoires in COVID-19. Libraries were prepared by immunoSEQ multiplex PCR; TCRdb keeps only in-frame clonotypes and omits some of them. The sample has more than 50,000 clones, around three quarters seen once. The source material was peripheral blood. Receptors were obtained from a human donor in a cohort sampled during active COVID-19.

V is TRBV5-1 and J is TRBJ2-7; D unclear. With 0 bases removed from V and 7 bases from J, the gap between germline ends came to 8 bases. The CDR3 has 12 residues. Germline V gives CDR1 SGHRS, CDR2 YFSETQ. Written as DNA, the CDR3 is TGCGCCAGCAGCTTGGCTAGTGGGGAGCAGTACTTC. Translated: CASSLASGEQYF.

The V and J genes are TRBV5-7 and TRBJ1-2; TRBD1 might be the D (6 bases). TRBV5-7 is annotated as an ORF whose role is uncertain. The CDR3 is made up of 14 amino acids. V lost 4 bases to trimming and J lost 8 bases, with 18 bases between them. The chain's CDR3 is CASSRGHPWRGYTF. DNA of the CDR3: TGTGCCAGCAGCAGGGGACACCCGTGGCGGGGCTACACCTTC.

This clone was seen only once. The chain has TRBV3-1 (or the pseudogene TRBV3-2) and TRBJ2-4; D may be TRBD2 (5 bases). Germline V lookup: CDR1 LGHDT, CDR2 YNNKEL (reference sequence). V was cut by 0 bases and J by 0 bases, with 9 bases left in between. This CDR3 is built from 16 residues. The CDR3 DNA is TGTGCCAGCAGCCAAGAGCCAGGACTAGCCAAAAACATTCAGTACTTC. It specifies CASSQEPGLAKNIQYF.

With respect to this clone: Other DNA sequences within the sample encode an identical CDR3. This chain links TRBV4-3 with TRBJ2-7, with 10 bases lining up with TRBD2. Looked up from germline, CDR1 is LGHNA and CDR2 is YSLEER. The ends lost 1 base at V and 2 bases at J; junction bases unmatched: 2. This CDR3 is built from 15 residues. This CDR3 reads CASSQGTSGAYEQYF. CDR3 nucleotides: TGCGCCAGCAGCCAAGGGACTAGCGGAGCCTACGAGCAGTACTTC.